This T cell receptor (beta chain) is from a study of cytomegalovirus exposure and HLA in healthy donors. On this clone: Its antigen is not identified.

General study results and limits: Listed as cytomegalovirus-associated were roughly 180 TCR beta chains.

Per germline, CDR1 MNHNY and CDR2 SVGAGI (reference sequence). The CDR3 totals 16 residues. V was clipped by 5 bases and J by 4 bases, with 18 bases between them. Assay used: immunoSEQ multiplex PCR; TCRdb lists only in-frame clones, some missing. This table has over 200,000 clones, 88% appearing once. Sequenced input: PBMCs. This receptor was obtained from a woman aged 18 to 35 in good health and CMV-seronegative. J is TRBJ1-5 and V is TRBV6-6; possibly TRBD1 for D (6 bases). CDR3 sequence: CASSPATGQSNQPQHF. The CDR3 region has the DNA TGTGCCAGCAGTCCCGCTACAGGGCAGTCAAATCAGCCCCAGCATTTT.